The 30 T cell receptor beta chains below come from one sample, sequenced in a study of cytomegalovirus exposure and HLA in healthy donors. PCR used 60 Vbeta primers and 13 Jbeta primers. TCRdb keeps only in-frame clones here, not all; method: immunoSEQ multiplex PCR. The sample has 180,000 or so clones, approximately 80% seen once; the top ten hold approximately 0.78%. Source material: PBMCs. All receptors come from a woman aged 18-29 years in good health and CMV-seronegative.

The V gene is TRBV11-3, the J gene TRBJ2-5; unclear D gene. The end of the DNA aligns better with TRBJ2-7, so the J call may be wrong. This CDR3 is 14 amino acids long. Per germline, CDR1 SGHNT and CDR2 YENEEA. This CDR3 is CASSLVRSSYEQYF. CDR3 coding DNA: TGTGCCAGCAGCTTAGTACGGAGCTCCTACGAGCAGTACTTC.

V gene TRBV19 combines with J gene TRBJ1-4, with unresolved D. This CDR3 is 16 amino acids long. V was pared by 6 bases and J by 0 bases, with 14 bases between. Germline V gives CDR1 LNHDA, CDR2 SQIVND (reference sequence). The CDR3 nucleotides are TGTGCCAGTAGGGACTCCGGAATCTCAACTAATGAAAAACTGTTTTTT. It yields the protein CASRDSGISTNEKLFF.

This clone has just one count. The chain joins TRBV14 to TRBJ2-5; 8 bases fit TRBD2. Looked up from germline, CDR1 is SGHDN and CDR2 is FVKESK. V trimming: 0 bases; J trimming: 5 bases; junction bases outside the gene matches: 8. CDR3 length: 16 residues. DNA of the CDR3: TGTGCCAGCAGCCAAGATCGAGGCGGGAGGCCCGAGACCCAGTACTTC. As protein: CASSQDRGGRPETQYF. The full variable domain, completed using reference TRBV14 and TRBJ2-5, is EAGVTQFPSHSVIEKGQTVTLRCDPISGHDNLYWYRRVMGKEIKFLLHFVKESKQDESGMPNNRFLAERTGGTYSTLKVQPAELEDSGVYFCASSQDRGGRPETQYFGPGTRLLVL.

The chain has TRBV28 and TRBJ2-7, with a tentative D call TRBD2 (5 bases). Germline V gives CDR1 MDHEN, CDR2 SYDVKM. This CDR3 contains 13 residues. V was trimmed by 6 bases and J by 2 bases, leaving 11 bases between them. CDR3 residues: CASSPGSPYEQYF. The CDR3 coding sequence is TGTGCCAGCAGCCCGGGGAGTCCCTACGAGCAGTACTTC.

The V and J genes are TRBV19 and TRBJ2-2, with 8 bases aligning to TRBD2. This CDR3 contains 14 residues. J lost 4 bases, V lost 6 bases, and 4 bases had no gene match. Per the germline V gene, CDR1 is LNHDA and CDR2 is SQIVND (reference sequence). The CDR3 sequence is CASRPGGSTGELFF. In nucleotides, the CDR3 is TGTGCCAGTAGGCCGGGAGGGAGCACCGGGGAGCTGTTTTTT.

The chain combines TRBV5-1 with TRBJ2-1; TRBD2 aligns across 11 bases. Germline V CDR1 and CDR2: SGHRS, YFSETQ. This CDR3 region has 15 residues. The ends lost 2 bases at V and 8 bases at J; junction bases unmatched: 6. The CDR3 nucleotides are TGCGCCAGCAGCTTCGCCGCACTAGCGGGAGATGAGCAGTTCTTC. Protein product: CASSFAALAGDEQFF. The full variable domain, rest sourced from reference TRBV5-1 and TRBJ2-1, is KAGVTQTPRYLIKTRGQQVTLSCSPISGHRSVSWYQQTPGQGLQFLFEYFSETQRNKGNFPGRFSGRQFSNSRSEMNVSTLELGDSALYLCASSFAALAGDEQFFGPGTRLTVL.

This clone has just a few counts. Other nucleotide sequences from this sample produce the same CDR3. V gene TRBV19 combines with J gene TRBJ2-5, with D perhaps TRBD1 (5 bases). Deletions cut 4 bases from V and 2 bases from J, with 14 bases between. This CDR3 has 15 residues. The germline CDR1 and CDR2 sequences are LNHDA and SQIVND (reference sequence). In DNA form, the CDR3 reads TGTGCCAGTAGTACCGGTAGGGGTACACAAGAGACCCAGTACTTC. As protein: CASSTGRGTQETQYF.

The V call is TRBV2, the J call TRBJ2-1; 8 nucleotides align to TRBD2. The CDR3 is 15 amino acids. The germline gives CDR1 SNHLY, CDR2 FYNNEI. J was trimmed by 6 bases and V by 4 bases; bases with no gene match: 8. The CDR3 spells CASSVLREVINEQFF. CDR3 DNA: TGTGCCAGCAGTGTGTTGCGGGAGGTCATCAATGAGCAGTTCTTC.

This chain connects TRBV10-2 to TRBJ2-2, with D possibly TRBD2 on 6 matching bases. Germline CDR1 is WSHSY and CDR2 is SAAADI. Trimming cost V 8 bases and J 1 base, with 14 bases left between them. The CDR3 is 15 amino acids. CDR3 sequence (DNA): TGCGCCAGCGAAACGGGAGCGCTGAACACCGGGGAGCTGTTTTTT. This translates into CASETGALNTGELFF.

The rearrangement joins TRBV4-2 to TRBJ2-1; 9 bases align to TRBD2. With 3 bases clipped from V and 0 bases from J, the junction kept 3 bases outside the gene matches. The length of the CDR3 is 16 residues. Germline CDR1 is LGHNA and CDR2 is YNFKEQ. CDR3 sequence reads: CASSQGAGGSYNEQFF. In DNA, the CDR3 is TGTGCCAGCAGCCAGGGAGCGGGAGGCTCCTACAATGAGCAGTTCTTC.

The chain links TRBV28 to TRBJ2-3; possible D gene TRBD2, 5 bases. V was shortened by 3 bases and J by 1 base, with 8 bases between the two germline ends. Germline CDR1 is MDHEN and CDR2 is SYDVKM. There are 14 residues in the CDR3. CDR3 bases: TGTGCCAGCAGTTTGGTTAGCGGCACAGATACGCAGTATTTT. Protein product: CASSLVSGTDTQYF. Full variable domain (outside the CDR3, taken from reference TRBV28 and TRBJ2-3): DVKVTQSSRYLVKRTGEKVFLECVQDMDHENMFWYRQDPGLGLRLIYFSYDVKMKEKGDIPEGYSVSREKKERFSLILESASTNQTSMYLCASSLVSGTDTQYFGPGTRLTVL.

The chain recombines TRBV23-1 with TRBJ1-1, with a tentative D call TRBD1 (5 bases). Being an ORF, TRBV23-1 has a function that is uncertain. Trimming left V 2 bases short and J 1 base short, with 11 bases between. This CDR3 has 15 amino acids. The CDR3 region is CASSQGLDKNTEAFF. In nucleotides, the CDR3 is TGCGCCAGCAGTCAAGGCCTGGACAAGAACACTGAAGCTTTCTTT.

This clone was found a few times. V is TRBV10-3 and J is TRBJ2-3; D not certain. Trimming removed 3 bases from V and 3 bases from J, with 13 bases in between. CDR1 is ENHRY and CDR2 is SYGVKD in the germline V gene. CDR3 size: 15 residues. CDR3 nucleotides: TGTGCCATCAGTGAAAGAGAACCGAGGACAGATACGCAGTATTTT. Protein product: CAISEREPRTDTQYF.

The CDR3 bases are TGTGCCAGCAGCCAAGATATCGGCGGAAACTATCCTCAAAACATTCAGTACTTC. Its translation is CASSQDIGGNYPQNIQYF. The chain combines TRBV4-2 with TRBJ2-4; D uncertain. In germline, CDR1 is LGHNA, CDR2 YNFKEQ. Trimming shortened V by 0 bases and J by 5 bases, and 20 bases separated the two germline ends. This CDR3 spans 18 amino acids.

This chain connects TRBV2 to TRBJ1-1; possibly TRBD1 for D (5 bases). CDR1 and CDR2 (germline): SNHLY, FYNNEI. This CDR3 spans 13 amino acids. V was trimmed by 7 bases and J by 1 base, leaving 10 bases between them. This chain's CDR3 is CASIIDRNTEAFF. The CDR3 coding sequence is TGTGCCAGCATCATTGACAGGAACACTGAAGCTTTCTTT. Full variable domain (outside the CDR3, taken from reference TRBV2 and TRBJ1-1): EPEVTQTPSHQVTQMGQEVILRCVPISNHLYFYWYRQILGQKVEFLVSFYNNEISEKSEIFDDQFSVERPDGSNFTLKIRSTKLEDSAMYFCASIIDRNTEAFFGQGTRLTVV.

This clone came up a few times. The CDR3 DNA sequence: TGTGCCAGCAGTTATCTGGGTACGGGGGCTTTCTTT. Its protein product is CASSYLGTGAFF. The chain has TRBV28 and TRBJ1-1; D not certain. CDR1 is MDHEN, CDR2 SYDVKM, per germline. Trimming removed 4 bases at V and 11 bases at J, with 14 bases between. The CDR3 has 12 amino acids.

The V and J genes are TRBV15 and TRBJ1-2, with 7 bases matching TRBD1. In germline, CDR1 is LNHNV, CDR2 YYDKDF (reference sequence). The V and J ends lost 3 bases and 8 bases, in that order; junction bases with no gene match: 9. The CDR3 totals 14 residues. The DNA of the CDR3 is TGTGCCACCAGCAGGGATAGACAGGGAGGAGGCTACACCTTC. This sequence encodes CATSRDRQGGGYTF.

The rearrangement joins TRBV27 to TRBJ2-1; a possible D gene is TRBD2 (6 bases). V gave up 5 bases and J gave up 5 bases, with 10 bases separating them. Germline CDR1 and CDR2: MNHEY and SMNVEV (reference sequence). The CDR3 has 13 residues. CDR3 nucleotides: TGTGCCAGCAGTAGACTAGGGGACAATGAGCAGTTCTTC. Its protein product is CASSRLGDNEQFF.

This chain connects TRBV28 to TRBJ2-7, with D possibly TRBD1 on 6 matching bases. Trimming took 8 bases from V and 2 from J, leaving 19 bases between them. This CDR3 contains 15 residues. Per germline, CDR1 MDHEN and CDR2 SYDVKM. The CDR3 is CASSNSGTPTYEQYF. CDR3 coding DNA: TGTGCCAGCTCAAATTCCGGGACACCTACCTACGAGCAGTACTTC.

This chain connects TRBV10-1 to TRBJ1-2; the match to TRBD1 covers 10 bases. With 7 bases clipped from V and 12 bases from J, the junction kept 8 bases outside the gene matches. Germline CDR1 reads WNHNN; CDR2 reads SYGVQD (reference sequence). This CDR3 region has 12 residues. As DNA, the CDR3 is TGCGCCAGCACGACAGGGGGCGTTGTAAACACCTTC. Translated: CASTTGGVVNTF.

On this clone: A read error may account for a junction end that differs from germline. The CDR3 DNA reads as TGTGCTAGCAGCCAAAGGGCTGGGGCCCAAGAGACCCAGTACTTC. Translated: CASSQRAGAQETQYF. V and J are TRBV7-7 and TRBJ2-5; tentatively, D is TRBD1 (5 bases). Germline lookup yields CDR1 SSHAT and CDR2 FNYEAQ (reference sequence). This CDR3 has 15 residues.

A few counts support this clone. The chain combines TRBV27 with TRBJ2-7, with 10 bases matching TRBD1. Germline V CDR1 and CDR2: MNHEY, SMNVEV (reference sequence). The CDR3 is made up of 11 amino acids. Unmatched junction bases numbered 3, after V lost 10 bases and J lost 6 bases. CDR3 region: CAIRTGGEQYF. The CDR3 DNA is TGTGCCATCCGGACAGGGGGCGAGCAGTACTTC.

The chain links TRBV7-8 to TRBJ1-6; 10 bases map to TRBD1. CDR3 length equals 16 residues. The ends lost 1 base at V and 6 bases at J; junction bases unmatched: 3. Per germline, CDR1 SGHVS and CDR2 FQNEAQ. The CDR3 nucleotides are TGTGCCAGCAGCTTAGATCGGACAGGGGGTAATTCACCCCTCCACTTT. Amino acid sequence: CASSLDRTGGNSPLHF.

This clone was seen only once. The CDR3 loop reads CAAMAHRGSFVAGANVLTF. For the CDR3, the DNA is TGTGCCGCAATGGCCCACAGGGGGTCCTTCGTAGCTGGGGCCAACGTCCTGACTTTC. This chain uses TRBV28 with TRBJ2-6, with 8 bases identical to TRBD1. CDR1 is MDHEN and CDR2 is SYDVKM in the germline V gene. This CDR3 is built from 19 residues. After removal of 11 bases from V and 2 bases from J, the junction contained 20 bases not matched to a gene.

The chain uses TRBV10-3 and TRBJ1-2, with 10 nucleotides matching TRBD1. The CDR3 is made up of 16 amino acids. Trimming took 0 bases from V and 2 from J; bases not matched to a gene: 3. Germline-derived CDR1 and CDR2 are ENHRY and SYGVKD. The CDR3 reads CAISESWGQGNYGYTF. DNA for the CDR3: TGTGCCATCAGTGAGTCATGGGGACAGGGGAACTATGGCTACACCTTC.

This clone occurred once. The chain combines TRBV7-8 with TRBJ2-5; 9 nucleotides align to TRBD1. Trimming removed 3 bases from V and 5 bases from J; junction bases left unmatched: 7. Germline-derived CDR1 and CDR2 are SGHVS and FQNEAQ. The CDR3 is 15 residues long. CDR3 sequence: CASSLTGTGMETQYF. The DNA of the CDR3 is TGTGCCAGCAGCTTGACCGGGACAGGGATGGAGACCCAGTACTTC.

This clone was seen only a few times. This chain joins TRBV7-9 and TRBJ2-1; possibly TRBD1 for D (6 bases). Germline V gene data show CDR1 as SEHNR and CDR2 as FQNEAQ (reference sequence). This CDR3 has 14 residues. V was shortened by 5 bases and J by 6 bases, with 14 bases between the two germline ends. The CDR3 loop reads CASSLRPRGNEQFF. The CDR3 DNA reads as TGTGCCAGCAGCCTCAGACCCAGGGGCAATGAGCAGTTCTTC.

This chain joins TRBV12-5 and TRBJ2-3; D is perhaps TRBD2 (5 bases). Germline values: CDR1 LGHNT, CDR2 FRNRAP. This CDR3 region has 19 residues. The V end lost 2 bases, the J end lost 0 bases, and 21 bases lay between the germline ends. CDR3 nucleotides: TGTGCTAGTGGTTTGTCATGGCGGAGGAAAGCAGTTAGCACAGATACGCAGTATTTT. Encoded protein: CASGLSWRRKAVSTDTQYF.

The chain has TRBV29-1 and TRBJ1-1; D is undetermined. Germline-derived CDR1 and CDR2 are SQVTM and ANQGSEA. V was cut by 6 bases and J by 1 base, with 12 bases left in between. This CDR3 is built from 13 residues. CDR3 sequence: CSVSRDGNTEAFF. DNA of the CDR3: TGCAGCGTCTCCCGGGATGGGAACACTGAAGCTTTCTTT.

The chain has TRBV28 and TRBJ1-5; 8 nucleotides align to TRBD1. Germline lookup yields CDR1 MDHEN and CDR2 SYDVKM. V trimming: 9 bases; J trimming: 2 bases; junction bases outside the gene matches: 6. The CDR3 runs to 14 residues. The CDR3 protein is CASKTGVRNQPQHF. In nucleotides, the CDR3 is TGTGCCAGTAAGACAGGGGTGCGCAATCAGCCCCAGCATTTT.